This entry features one T cell receptor (beta chain) sequence. What it binds is not known. The sample comes from a study of early T cells in non-severe SARS-CoV-2 infection. At the level of the study: RNA in bulk from unsorted whole blood was sequenced, and chains were unpaired. Points from the study as a whole: CD4 and private specificities were missed by VDJdb matching, which favored anti-spike CD8 responses.

Each cDNA molecule carried a unique molecular identifier. TCRdb reprocessed the 5' RACE reads via MiXCR and lists one record per CDR3 protein. The sample shows roughly 30,000 distinct CDR3 sequences, 4% to 5.5% of them seen only once. The receptor was derived from an adult who was a healthcare worker with PCR-confirmed SARS-CoV-2 infection or an uninfected control (not recorded which). The material sequenced was whole blood.

The CDR3 protein is CSVSQGLGEQYF. The CDR3 nucleotides read TGCAGCGTCTCACAGGGGCTGGGGGAGCAGTACTTC. The V and J genes are TRBV29-1 and TRBJ2-7, with 7 positions matching TRBD1. V gave up 6 bases and J gave up 7 bases; unmatched junction bases: 9. This CDR3 is built from 12 residues. The germline CDR1 and CDR2 sequences are SQVTM and ANQGSEA.